The entry below gives a single T cell receptor (beta chain) sequence along with its context. What it binds is unknown. Germline CDR1 reads LGHNA; CDR2 reads YSLEER. The CDR3 covers 15 residues. Trimming cost V 0 bases and J 5 bases; bases outside gene matches: 3. The data originate from a study of a mutant IDH1 vaccine in newly diagnosed glioma. Overall study context: Vaccines began 4-6 weeks after radiotherapy alone, or with temozolomide cycles.

Clones were sequenced by immunoSEQ multiplex PCR, and TCRdb holds only the in-frame ones, with some missing. Of 55,000 or so clones detected, more than 85% appear once; the ten largest clones hold around 2.2%. The time point: week 11, during vaccination. Doses consisted of 300 ug of mutant IDH1 20-mer peptide each, paired with topical imiquimod. The receptor's source is a man aged 45-65 years with glioma. The chain employs TRBV4-3 and TRBJ2-5, with 10 bases lining up with TRBD2. The sequencing here drew on PBMCs, taken from a glioma patient whose treatment included an IDH1 peptide vaccine. The CDR3 nucleotides are TGCGCCAGCAGCCAAGATTGGACTAGCGGTGAGACCCAGTACTTC. Its protein product is CASSQDWTSGETQYF.